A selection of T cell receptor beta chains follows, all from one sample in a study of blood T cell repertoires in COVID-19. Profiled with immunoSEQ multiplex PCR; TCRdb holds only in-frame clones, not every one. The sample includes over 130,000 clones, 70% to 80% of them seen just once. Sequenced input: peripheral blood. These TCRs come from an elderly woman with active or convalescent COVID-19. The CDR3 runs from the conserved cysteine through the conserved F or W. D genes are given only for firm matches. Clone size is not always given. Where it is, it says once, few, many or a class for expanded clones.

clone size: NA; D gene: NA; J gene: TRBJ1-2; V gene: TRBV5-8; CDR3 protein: CASSLSNLRGGIYGYTF; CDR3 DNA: TGTGCCAGCAGCTTATCAAACCTACGGGGAGGGATCTATGGCTACACCTTC
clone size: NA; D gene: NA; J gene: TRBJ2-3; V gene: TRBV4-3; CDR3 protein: CASSQDGSGVGTQYF; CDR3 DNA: TGCGCCAGCAGCCAAGATGGATCCGGGGTTGGTACGCAGTATTTT
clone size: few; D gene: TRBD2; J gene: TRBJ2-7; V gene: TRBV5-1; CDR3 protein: CASSLGLAGEEYF; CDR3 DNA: TGCGCCAGCAGCTTGGGACTAGCGGGGGAGGAGTACTTC
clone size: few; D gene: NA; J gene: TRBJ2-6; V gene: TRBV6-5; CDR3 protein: CASSYSSGFGANVLTF; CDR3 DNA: TGTGCCAGCAGTTACTCTTCAGGATTTGGGGCCAACGTCCTGACTTTC
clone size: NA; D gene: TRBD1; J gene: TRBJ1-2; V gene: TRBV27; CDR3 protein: CASSRDRVGYTF; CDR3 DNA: TGTGCCAGCAGCCGGGACAGGGTTGGCTACACCTTC
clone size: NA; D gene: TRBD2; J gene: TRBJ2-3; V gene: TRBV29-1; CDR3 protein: CSAGLAGGADTQYF; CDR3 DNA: TGCAGCGCCGGACTAGCGGGGGGGGCAGATACGCAGTATTTT
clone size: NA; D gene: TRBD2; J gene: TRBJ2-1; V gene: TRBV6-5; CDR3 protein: CASSHSSGGPDEQFF; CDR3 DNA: TGTGCCAGCAGCCATTCTAGCGGGGGGCCGGATGAGCAGTTCTTC
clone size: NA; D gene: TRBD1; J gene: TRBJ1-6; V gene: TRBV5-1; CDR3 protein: CASSLGDRGLDTLHF; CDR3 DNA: TGCGCCAGCAGCTTGGGGGACAGGGGGCTCGACACCCTCCACTTT
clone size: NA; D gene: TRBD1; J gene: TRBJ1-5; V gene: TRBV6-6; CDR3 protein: CASDRDSNQPQHF; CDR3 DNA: TGTGCCAGCGACAGGGATAGCAATCAGCCCCAGCATTTT
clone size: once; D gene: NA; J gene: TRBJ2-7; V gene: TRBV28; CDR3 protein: CASARDTSYEQYF; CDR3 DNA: TGTGCCAGCGCCCGGGACACTTCCTACGAGCAGTACTTC
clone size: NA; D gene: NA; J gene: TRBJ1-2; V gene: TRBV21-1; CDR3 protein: CASSNTGRTNYGYTF; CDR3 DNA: TGTGCCAGCAGCAATACAGGACGGACTAACTATGGCTACACCTTC
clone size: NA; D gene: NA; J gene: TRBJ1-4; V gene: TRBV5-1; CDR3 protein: CASSLRGLGEKLFF; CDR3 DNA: TGCGCCAGCAGCTTGCGAGGGCTTGGTGAAAAACTGTTTTTT
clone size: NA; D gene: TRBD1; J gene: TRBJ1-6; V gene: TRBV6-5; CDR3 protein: CASSFEGASYNSPLHF; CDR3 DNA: TGTGCCAGCAGTTTTGAGGGGGCCTCCTATAATTCACCCCTCCACTTT
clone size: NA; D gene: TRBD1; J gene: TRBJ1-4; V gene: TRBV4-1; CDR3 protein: CASSQDGTGAEKLFF; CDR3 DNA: TGCGCCAGCAGCCAGGACGGGACAGGGGCTGAAAAACTGTTTTTT
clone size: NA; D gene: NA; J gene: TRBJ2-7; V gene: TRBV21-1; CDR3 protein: CASSKLMDRESYEQYF; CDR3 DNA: TGTGCCAGCAGCAAACTGATGGACAGGGAGTCCTACGAGCAGTACTTC
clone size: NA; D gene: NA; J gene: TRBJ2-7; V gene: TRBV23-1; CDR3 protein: CASSQSLPDRPSYEQYF; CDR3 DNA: TGCGCCAGCAGTCAATCATTACCGGACAGACCTTCCTACGAGCAGTACTTC
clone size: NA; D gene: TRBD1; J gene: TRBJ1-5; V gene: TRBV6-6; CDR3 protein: CASFDRVDQPQHF; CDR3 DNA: TGTGCCAGTTTCGACAGGGTGGATCAGCCCCAGCATTTT
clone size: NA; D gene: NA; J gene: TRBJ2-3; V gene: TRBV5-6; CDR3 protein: CASLFRGMITDTQYF; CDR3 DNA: TGTGCCAGTCTGTTCAGAGGGATGATCACAGATACGCAGTATTTT
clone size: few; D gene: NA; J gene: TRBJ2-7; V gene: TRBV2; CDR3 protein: CASSDPWQGNNYEQYF; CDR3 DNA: TGTGCCAGCAGCGACCCCTGGCAGGGAAACAACTACGAGCAGTACTTC
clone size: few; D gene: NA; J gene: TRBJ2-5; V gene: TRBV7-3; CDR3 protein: CASSSTTGFGETQYF; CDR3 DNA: TGTGCCAGCAGCTCCACGACAGGCTTTGGAGAGACCCAGTACTTC
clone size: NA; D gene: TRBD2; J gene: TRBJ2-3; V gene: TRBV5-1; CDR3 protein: CASSLRTSGGWDTQYF; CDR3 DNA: TGCGCCAGCAGCTTGAGGACTAGCGGGGGGTGGGATACGCAGTATTTT
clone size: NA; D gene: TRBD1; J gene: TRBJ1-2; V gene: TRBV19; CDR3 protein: CASTGQGARYGYTF; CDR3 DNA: TGTGCCAGTACGGGGCAGGGGGCGCGCTATGGCTACACCTTC
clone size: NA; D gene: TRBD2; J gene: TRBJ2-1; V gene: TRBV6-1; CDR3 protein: CASSDLAGGPKFF; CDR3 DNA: TGTGCCAGCAGTGACCTAGCGGGGGGGCCGAAGTTCTTC
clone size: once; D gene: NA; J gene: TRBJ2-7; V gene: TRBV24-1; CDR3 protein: CATSDLTGSEQYF; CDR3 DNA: TGTGCCACCAGTGATTTGACAGGGTCCGAGCAGTACTTC
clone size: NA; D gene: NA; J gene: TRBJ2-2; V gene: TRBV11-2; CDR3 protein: CASSLGIRGVGELFF; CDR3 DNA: TGTGCCAGCAGCTTAGGTATCAGGGGAGTCGGGGAGCTGTTTTTT
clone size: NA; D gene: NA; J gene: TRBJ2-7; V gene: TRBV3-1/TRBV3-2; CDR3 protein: CASSPTGYEQYF; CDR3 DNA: TGTGCCAGCAGCCCCACGGGTTACGAGCAGTACTTC
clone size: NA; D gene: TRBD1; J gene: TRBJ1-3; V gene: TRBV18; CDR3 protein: CASSPLGQGPPLRNTIYF; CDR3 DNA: TGTGCCAGCTCACCACTGGGACAGGGGCCTCCGTTGAGAAACACCATATATTTT
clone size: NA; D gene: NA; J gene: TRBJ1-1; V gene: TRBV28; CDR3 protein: CASSIMTGEAFF; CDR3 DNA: TGTGCCAGCAGTATTATGACAGGCGAAGCTTTCTTT
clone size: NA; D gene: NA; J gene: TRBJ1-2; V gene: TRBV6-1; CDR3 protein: CASSDVGGYGYTF; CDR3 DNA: TGTGCCAGCAGTGATGTAGGGGGCTATGGCTACACCTTC
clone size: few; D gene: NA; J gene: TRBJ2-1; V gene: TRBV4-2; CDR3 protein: CASSQVQGPVFPFF; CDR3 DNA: TGTGCCAGCAGCCAAGTCCAGGGGCCGGTTTTCCCGTTCTTC
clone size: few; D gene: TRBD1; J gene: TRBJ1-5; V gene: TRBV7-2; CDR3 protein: CASSSDRVGQPQHF; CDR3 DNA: TGTGCCAGCAGCTCTGACAGGGTTGGTCAGCCCCAGCATTTT
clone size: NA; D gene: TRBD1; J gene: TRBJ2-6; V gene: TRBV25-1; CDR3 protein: CASSELGQGASGANVLTF; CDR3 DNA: TGTGCCAGCAGTGAATTAGGGCAGGGGGCTTCTGGGGCCAACGTCCTGACTTTC